This section outlines one T cell receptor beta chain sequence together with its context. Profiling relied on immunoSEQ multiplex PCR, and the TCRdb table lists in-frame clones only, not all of them. The sample includes just under 85,000 clones, roughly nine tenths of them seen just once. Looked up from germline, CDR1 is MNHEY and CDR2 is SMNVEV (reference sequence). The CDR3 sequence is 15 residues long. Trimming pared 3 bases from V and 4 bases from J, leaving 15 bases between. This sample is part of a study of technical replicates of blood from several donors. The receptor was isolated from a human donor in good health. The sample taken for sequencing was T cells isolated from PBMCs. V gene TRBV27 combines with J gene TRBJ1-2; D not certain. CDR3 nucleotide sequence: TGTGCCAGCAGTTTCCGTGGTCCGGAGGGCTATGGCTACACCTTC. It encodes CASSFRGPEGYGYTF.